This entry lists 11 T cell receptor beta chains sequenced from one sample in a study of graft-versus-host responses after intestinal transplantation. These receptors are not linked to any known antigen. Here immunoSEQ multiplex PCR was the method, and the copy in TCRdb shows in-frame clones only, minus some. The sample yields approximately 88,000 clones, around 93% seen once. The specimen comprised unstimulated CD4+ T cells sorted from spleen or lymph node cells, sampled before transplant. These TCRs come from a human donor who was the organ donor for an intestinal transplant.

The rearrangement uses TRBV7-9 and TRBJ1-2, with 8 positions matching TRBD1. Germline CDR1 and CDR2: SEHNR and FQNEAQ (reference sequence). The CDR3 loop spans 14 amino acids. Trimming removed 5 bases from V and 8 bases from J; junction bases left unmatched: 10. The CDR3 DNA is TGTGCCAGCAGCGCCGCGCAGGGGGCGAGCGGCTACACCTTC. It codes for CASSAAQGASGYTF.

V and J are TRBV5-6 and TRBJ1-1; TRBD1 matches at 7 bases. CDR1 is SGHDT and CDR2 is YYEEEE in the germline V gene. This CDR3 is 14 amino acids long. V shed 3 bases and J 2 bases; nucleotides not matched to a gene: 4. CDR3 DNA sequence: TGTGCCAGCAGCTGGGACAGAAGTAACACTGAAGCTTTCTTT. Amino acids: CASSWDRSNTEAFF. Full variable domain (remainder filled in from reference TRBV5-6 and TRBJ1-1): DAGVTQSPTHLIKTRGQQVTLRCSPKSGHDTVSWYQQALGQGPQFIFQYYEEEERQRGNFPDRFSGHQFPNYSSELNVNALLLGDSALYLCASSWDRSNTEAFFGQGTRLTVV.

V usage is TRBV28 and J usage is TRBJ2-7; possible D gene TRBD1, 5 bases. The CDR3 runs 12 residues. V lost 7 bases and J 3 bases, leaving 10 bases between the germline ends. Germline V gives CDR1 MDHEN, CDR2 SYDVKM. The CDR3 protein is CASNRMRYEQYF. The CDR3 bases are TGTGCCAGCAACAGGATGCGCTACGAGCAGTACTTC.

The chain combines TRBV5-1 with TRBJ2-5; D ambiguous. Germline loops: CDR1 SGHRS, CDR2 YFSETQ. With 3 bases removed from V and 12 bases from J, the gap between germline ends came to 3 bases. The CDR3 extends over 8 amino acids. Here the CDR3 DNA reads TGCGCCAGCAGCTCCGAGTACTTC. Amino acid sequence: CASSSEYF.

The chain recombines TRBV7-9 with TRBJ2-7, with D perhaps matching TRBD1 (7 bases). This CDR3 region has 15 residues. Per the germline V gene, CDR1 is SEHNR and CDR2 is FQNEAQ (reference sequence). Trimming removed 2 bases at V and 4 bases at J, with 15 bases between. Written as DNA, the CDR3 is TGTGCCAGCAGCTTATTGCAGGGGGGAACTTACGAGCAGTACTTC. Protein sequence: CASSLLQGGTYEQYF.

This clone appeared once. The V call is TRBV6-5, the J call TRBJ1-4, with D uncertain. From germline, CDR1 is MNHEY and CDR2 SVGAGI. The ends were cut back, 5 bases at V and 11 bases at J, with 15 bases in the middle. The CDR3 is 13 residues long. CDR3 sequence reads: CASSESRGGKLFF. The DNA for the CDR3 is TGTGCCAGCAGTGAATCTCGCGGAGGGAAACTGTTTTTT.

This chain joins TRBV7-6 and TRBJ2-5, with 9 bases matching TRBD2. Germline V gives CDR1 SGHVS, CDR2 FNYEAQ. The length of the CDR3 is 14 residues. V dropped 3 bases and J dropped 5; count of bases not matched to a gene: 4. The CDR3 is CASSLGGGAETQYF. The CDR3 DNA follows: TGTGCCAGCAGCTTGGGCGGGGGGGCCGAGACCCAGTACTTC.

The V and J genes are TRBV5-1 and TRBJ1-1; D gene unclear. The CDR3 extends over 15 amino acids. CDR1 and CDR2 (germline): SGHRS, YFSETQ. V was cut by 2 bases and J by 2 bases, with 13 bases left in between. The CDR3 region has the DNA TGCGCCAGCAGCTTATTTTCCACAGCTAACACTGAAGCTTTCTTT. It encodes CASSLFSTANTEAFF.

As concerns this clone: The junction does not match germline at one end; this may be a read error. The V gene is TRBV30, the J gene TRBJ1-2; D might be TRBD1 (5 bases). From germline, CDR1 is GTSNPN and CDR2 SVGIG (reference sequence). This CDR3 is 11 amino acids long. The CDR3: CARSVGAGYTF. CDR3 sequence (DNA): TGTGCCCGGAGTGTCGGGGCTGGCTACACCTTC.

The V and J genes are TRBV7-9 and TRBJ2-1; 9 bases are shared with TRBD2. Looked up from germline, CDR1 is SEHNR and CDR2 is FQNEAQ (reference sequence). The CDR3 runs 15 residues. Trimming took 2 bases from V and 4 from J; bases not matched to a gene: 3. CDR3: CASSLMTSGYNEQFF. The CDR3 DNA follows: TGTGCCAGCAGCTTAATGACTAGCGGATACAATGAGCAGTTCTTC.

CDR3 amino acids: CASSHPTSGNTGELFF. The CDR3 region has the DNA TGTGCCAGCAGCCACCCGACGAGCGGCAACACCGGGGAGCTGTTTTTT. The rearrangement links TRBV5-4 to TRBJ2-2; D possibly corresponds to TRBD2 (5 bases). The CDR3 has 16 amino acids. Germline lookup yields CDR1 SGHNT and CDR2 YYREEE (reference sequence). V gave up 4 bases and J gave up 2 bases, with 15 bases separating them.